This note documents a single T cell receptor beta chain sequence. Its antigen remains unknown. These data are taken from a study of sequential checkpoint blockade in melanoma. The overall study: Both treatment sequences were followed by maintenance nivolumab. TCRbeta immunosequencing was performed on DNA from fewer than 95 pretreatment melanoma tumor samples. Twenty-two patients had matched tumor biopsies before treatment and at week 13 after nivolumab or ipilimumab alone.

Specified treatment: randomized to nivolumab then ipilimumab (arm A) or the reverse (arm B). The CDR3 sequence is 15 residues long. V was trimmed by 5 bases and J by 3 bases, leaving 14 bases between them. Germline CDR1 is LNHDA and CDR2 is SQIVND (reference sequence). Profiled with immunoSEQ multiplex PCR; TCRdb holds only in-frame clones, not every one. The sample holds about 37,000 clones; roughly 32% are singletons and the top ten take 1.5% to 2%. General study results and limits: Tumor T-cell fraction and clonality correlated with PD-L1 and CD8+ counts.

The gene calls are TRBV19 and TRBJ1-5; D remains unclear. Here the sequenced sample was tumor tissue (inferred from file names), taken from a patient given nivolumab and ipilimumab in sequence. This sequence originates from a human donor with melanoma. In DNA form, the CDR3 reads TGTGCCAGTAGTTCCCCGGGTATTTACAATCAGCCCCAGCATTTT. It encodes CASSSPGIYNQPQHF.